The following is a T cell receptor beta chain sequence with its context. Extracted total RNA amounted to at least 6 micrograms for each sample. Trimming removed 5 bases from V and 0 bases from J, with 11 bases in between. CDR1 and CDR2 from the germline V gene are GTSNPN and SVGIG (reference sequence). The CDR3 consists of 14 residues. This record comes from a study of blood T cells in healthy people across ages. The use of a sample-barcoded 5' primer and a J-beta primer mix characterized a second PCR of about 7 to 12 cycles. One entry per CDR3 protein results from TCRdb running MiXCR on the 5' RACE reads. This table holds 1.5 million to 2 million distinct CDR3 sequences, 28% found once.

This TCR derives from a woman under 40 in good health. The specimen sequenced was blood. V is TRBV30 and J is TRBJ1-5; a possible D gene is TRBD1 (5 bases). CDR3 bases: TGTGCCTGGGGGGACCCGTATAGCAATCAGCCCCAGCATTTT. It encodes CAWGDPYSNQPQHF.